One T cell receptor beta chain is described in this entry. The antigen is undetermined. The data stem from a study of cytomegalovirus exposure and HLA in healthy donors. Points from the study as a whole: Investigators reported 150 to 200 TCR beta chains as tied to cytomegalovirus.

V lost 4 bases, J lost 0 bases, and 15 bases lay in between. The CDR3 sequence is 15 residues long. Germline V gives CDR1 SQVTM, CDR2 ANQGSEA. 60 Vbeta and 13 Jbeta primers were used in PCR. Some clones are missing from TCRdb's copy, which holds only in-frame ones; the method was immunoSEQ multiplex PCR. The table records roughly 130,000 clones, roughly two thirds of them present only once. The TCR was taken from a woman in her 40s in good health and CMV-seronegative. Sequencing used PBMCs. The chain combines TRBV29-1 with TRBJ1-1, with D perhaps matching TRBD1 (6 bases). In DNA, the CDR3 is TGCAGCGTTGTGAACGAGGGGGGGGTGAACACTGAAGCTTTCTTT. It yields the protein CSVVNEGGVNTEAFF.